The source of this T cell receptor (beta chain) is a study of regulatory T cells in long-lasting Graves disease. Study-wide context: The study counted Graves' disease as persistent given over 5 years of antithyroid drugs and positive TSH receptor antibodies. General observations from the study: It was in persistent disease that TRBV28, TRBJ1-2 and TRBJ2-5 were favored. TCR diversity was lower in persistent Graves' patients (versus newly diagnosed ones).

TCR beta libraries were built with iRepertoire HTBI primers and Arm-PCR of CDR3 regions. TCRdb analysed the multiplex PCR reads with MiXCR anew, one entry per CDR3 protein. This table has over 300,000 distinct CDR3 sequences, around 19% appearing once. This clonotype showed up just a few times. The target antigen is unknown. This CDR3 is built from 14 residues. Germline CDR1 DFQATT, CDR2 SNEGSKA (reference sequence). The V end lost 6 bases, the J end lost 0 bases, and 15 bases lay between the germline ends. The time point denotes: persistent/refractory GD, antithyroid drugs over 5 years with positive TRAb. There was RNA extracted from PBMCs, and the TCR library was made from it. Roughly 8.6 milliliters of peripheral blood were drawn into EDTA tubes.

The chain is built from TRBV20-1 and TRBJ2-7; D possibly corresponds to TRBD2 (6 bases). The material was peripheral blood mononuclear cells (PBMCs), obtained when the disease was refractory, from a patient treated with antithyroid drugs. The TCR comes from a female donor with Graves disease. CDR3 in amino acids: CSATDPGSSYEQYF. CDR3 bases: TGCAGTGCCACGGACCCCGGGAGCTCCTACGAGCAGTACTTC.